This TCR beta chain was observed in a study of T cell repertoires in cytomegalovirus infection. At the level of the study: HLA-B-restricted CMV epitopes that are well studied, plus recently identified HLA-C-restricted ones, were used by the study.

In TCRdb, the reads were re-called with MiXCR into one record per CDR3 protein. Among approximately 770,000 distinct CDR3 sequences listed, 25% to 30% were seen once. The study, taken as a whole, reports: The study found HLA-C-restricted CMV-specific TCR beta clonotypes dominating the ex vivo response.

The CDR3 is 15 amino acids. The ends lost 10 bases at V and 3 bases at J; junction bases unmatched: 10. From germline, CDR1 is SGHTA and CDR2 FQGNSA. This clonotype was found many times. Antigen: not known. This TCR was sampled from a human donor in good health (CMV status not recorded). Some clones in this sample may be carry-over from other donors' samples. V and J are TRBV7-2 and TRBJ2-1; 9 bases are a match to TRBD2. Sequencing used cultured CD8+ T cells from PBMCs, obtained from culture after CMV antigen stimulation. The CDR3 here is CAISPSGGIYNEQFF. DNA of the CDR3: TGTGCCATAAGTCCCAGCGGGGGGATCTACAATGAGCAGTTCTTC.